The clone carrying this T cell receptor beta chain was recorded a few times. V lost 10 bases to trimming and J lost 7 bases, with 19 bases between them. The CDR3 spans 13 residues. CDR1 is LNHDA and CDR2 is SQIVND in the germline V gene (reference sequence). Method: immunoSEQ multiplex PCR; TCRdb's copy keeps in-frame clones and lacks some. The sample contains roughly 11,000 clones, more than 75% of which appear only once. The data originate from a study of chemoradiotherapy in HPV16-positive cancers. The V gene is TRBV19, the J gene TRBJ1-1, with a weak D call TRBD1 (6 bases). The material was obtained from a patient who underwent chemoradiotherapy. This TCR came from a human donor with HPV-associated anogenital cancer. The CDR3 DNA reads TGTGCCACAAAAGTGAGGGGGTGGGGTGAAGCTTTCTTT. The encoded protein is CATKVRGWGEAFF.